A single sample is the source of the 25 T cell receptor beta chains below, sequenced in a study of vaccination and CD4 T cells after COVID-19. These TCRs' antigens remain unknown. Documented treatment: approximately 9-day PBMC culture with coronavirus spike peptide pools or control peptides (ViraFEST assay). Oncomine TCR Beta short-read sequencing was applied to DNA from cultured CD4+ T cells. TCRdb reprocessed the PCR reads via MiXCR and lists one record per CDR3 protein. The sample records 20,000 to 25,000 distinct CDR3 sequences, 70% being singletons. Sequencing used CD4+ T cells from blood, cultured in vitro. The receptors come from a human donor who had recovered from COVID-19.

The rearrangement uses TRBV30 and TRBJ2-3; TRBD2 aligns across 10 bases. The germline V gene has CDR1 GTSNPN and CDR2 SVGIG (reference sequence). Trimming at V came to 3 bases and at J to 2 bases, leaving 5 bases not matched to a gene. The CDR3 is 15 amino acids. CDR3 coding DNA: TGTGCCTGGAGGAAACTAGCGGGACTCACAGATACGCAGTATTTT. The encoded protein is CAWRKLAGLTDTQYF. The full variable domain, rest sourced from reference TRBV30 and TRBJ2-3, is SQTIHQWPATLVQPVGSPLSLECTVEGTSNPNLYWYRQAAGRGLQLLFYSVGIGQISSEVPQNLSASRPQDRQFILSSKKLLLSDSGFYLCAWRKLAGLTDTQYFGPGTRLTVL.

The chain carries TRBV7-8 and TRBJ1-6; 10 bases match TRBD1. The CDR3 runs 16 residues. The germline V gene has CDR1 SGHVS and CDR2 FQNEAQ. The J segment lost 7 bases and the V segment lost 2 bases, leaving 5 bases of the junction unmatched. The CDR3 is CASSLRDRGGNSPLHF. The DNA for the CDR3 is TGTGCCAGCAGCTTACGGGACAGGGGTGGCAATTCACCCCTCCACTTT.

CDR3 in amino acids: CATLLGASGPYEQYF. CDR3 DNA: TGTGCCACCCTACTTGGGGCTAGCGGCCCCTACGAGCAGTACTTC. The genes are TRBV6-1 and TRBJ2-7; 7 bases map to TRBD2. With V trimmed by 10 bases and J by 2 bases, 14 bases remained unmatched. This CDR3 spans 15 amino acids. Germline V lookup: CDR1 MNHNS, CDR2 SASEGT.

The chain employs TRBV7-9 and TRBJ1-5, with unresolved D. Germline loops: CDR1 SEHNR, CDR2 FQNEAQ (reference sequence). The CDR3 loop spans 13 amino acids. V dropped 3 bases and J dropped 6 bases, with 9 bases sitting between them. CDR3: CASSLRTSQPQHF. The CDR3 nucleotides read TGTGCCAGCAGCTTGAGAACGAGTCAGCCCCAGCATTTT.

The CDR3 nucleotides read TGTGCCAGCAGCTTAGCGCAGACGGCTTCTAGGGGAAACACCATATATTTT. Translating gives CASSLAQTASRGNTIYF. The chain employs TRBV7-2 and TRBJ1-3; D ambiguous. V was shortened by 0 bases and J by 4 bases, with 16 bases between the two germline ends. Germline CDR1 is SGHTA and CDR2 is FQGNSA. This CDR3 has 17 residues.

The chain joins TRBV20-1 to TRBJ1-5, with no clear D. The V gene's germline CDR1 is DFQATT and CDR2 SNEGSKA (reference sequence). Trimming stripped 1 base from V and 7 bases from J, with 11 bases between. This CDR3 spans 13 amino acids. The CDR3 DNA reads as TGCAGTGCTAGAGTCGGGATGTGGCAGCCCCAGCATTTT. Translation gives CSARVGMWQPQHF.

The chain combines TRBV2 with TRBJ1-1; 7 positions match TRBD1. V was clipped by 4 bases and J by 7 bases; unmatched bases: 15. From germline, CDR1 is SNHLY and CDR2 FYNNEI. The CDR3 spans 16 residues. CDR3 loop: CASSVIVTGQSGEAFF. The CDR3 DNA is TGTGCCAGCAGTGTTATAGTGACAGGGCAATCGGGTGAAGCTTTCTTT. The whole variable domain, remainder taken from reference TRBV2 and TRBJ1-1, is EPEVTQTPSHQVTQMGQEVILRCVPISNHLYFYWYRQILGQKVEFLVSFYNNEISEKSEIFDDQFSVERPDGSNFTLKIRSTKLEDSAMYFCASSVIVTGQSGEAFFGQGTRLTVV.

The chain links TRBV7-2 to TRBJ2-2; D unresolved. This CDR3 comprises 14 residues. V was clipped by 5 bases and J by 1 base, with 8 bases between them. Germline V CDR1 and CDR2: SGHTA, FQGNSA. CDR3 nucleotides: TGTGCCAGCAGCCACCCCTTGAACACCGGGGAGCTGTTTTTT. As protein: CASSHPLNTGELFF.

Here the CDR3 DNA reads TGTGCCACCAGCTCCCGGGACAGGGGATCCTACAATGAGCAGTTCTTC. Protein: CATSSRDRGSYNEQFF. V usage is TRBV15 and J usage is TRBJ2-1, with TRBD1 identical over 10 bases. With 5 bases clipped from V and 1 base from J, the junction kept 5 bases outside the gene matches. In germline, CDR1 is LNHNV, CDR2 YYDKDF (reference sequence). This CDR3 has 16 residues.

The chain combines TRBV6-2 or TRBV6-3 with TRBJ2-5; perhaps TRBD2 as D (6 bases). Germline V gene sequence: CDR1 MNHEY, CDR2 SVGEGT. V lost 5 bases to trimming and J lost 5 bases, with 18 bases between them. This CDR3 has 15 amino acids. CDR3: CASSRSGRWGETQYF. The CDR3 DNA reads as TGTGCCAGCAGTCGTTCAGGGAGGTGGGGGGAGACCCAGTACTTC.

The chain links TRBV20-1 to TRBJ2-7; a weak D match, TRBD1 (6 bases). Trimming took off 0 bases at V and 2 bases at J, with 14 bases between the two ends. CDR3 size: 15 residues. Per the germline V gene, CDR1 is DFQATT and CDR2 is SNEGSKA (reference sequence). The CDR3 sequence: CSARDDRQLTYEQYF. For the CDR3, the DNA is TGCAGTGCTAGAGATGACAGGCAGCTAACCTACGAGCAGTACTTC.

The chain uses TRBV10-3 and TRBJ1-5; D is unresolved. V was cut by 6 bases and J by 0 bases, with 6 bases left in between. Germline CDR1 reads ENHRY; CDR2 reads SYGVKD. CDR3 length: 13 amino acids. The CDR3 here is CAIRQYSNQPQHF. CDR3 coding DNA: TGTGCCATCAGACAGTATAGCAATCAGCCCCAGCATTTT.

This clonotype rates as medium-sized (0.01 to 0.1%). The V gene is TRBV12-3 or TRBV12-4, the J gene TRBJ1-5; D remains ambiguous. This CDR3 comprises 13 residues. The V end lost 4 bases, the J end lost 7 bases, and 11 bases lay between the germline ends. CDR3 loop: CASSSNQRQPQHF. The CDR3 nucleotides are TGTGCCAGCAGTTCCAACCAAAGACAGCCCCAGCATTTT.

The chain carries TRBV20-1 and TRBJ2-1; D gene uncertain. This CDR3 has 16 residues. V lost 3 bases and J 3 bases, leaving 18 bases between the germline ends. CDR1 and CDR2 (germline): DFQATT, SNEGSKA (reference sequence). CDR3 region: CSARVTQPGYYNEQFF. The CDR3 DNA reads TGCAGTGCTAGGGTAACTCAACCGGGCTACTACAATGAGCAGTTCTTC.

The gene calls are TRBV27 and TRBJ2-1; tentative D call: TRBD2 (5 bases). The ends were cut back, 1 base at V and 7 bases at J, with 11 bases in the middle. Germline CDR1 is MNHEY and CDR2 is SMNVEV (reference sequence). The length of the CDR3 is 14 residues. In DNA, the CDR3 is TGTGCCAGCAGTTTATTAGCGAGCAGGAATGAGCAGTTCTTC. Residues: CASSLLASRNEQFF.

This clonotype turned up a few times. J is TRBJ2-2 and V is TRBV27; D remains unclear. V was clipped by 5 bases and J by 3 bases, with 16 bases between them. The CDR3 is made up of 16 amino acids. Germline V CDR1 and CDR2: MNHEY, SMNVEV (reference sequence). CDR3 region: CASSPRTGRDTGELFF. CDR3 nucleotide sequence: TGTGCCAGCAGTCCAAGGACCGGTAGGGACACCGGGGAGCTGTTTTTT.

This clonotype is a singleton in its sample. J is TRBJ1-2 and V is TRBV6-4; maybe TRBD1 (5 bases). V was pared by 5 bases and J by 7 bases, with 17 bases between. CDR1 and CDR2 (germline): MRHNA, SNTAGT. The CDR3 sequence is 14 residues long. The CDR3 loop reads CASSPGVSVGGYTF. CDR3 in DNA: TGTGCCAGCAGTCCGGGGGTGTCGGTGGGTGGCTACACCTTC.

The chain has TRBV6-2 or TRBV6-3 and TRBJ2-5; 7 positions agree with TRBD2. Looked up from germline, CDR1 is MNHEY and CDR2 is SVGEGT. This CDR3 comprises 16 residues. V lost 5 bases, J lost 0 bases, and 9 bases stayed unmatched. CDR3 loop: CASSRSSLAYQETQYF. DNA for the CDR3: TGTGCCAGCAGTCGCTCCTCACTAGCGTACCAAGAGACCCAGTACTTC.

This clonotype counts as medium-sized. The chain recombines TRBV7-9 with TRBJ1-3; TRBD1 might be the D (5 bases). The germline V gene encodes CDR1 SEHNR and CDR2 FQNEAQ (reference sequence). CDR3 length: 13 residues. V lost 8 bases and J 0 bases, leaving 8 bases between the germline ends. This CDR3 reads CASPGSSGNTIYF. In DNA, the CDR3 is TGTGCCAGCCCAGGGAGCTCTGGAAACACCATATATTTT.

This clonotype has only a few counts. DNA for the CDR3: TGTGCCAGCAGCCGGCCAGGGACCGGGGAGCTGTTTTTT. Its translation is CASSRPGTGELFF. The J gene is TRBJ2-2, the V gene TRBV7-2, with D possibly matching TRBD1 (5 bases). The CDR3 spans 13 residues. The V end lost 5 bases, the J end lost 5 bases, and 9 bases lay between the germline ends. CDR1 is SGHTA and CDR2 is FQGNSA in the germline V gene.

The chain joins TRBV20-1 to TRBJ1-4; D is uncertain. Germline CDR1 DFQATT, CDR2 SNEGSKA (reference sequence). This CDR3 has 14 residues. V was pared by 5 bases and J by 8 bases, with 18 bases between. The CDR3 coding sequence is TGCAGTGCTCCGACAAGTCCAGCGAGGGAAAAACTGTTTTTT. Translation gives CSAPTSPAREKLFF.

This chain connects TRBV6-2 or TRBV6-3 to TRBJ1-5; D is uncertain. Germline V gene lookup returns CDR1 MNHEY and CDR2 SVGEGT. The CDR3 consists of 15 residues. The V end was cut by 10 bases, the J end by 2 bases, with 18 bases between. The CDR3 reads CATEITDKGNQPQHF. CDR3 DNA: TGTGCCACCGAGATCACTGACAAGGGCAATCAGCCCCAGCATTTT.

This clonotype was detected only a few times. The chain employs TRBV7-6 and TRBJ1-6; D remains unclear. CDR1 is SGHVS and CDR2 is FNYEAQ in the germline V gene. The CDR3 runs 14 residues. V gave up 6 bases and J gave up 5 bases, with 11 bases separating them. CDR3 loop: CASRVTANNSPLHF. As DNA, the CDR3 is TGTGCCAGCAGGGTGACGGCCAATAATTCACCCCTCCACTTT.

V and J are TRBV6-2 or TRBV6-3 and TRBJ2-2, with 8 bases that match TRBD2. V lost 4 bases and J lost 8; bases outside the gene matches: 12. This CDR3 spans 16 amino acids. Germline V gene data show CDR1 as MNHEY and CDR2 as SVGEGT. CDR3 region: CASSSNGAGVRGELFF. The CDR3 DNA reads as TGTGCCAGCAGTTCGAACGGAGCGGGAGTTAGGGGGGAGCTGTTTTTT.

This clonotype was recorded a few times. The CDR3: CASSPFRRSNYGYTF. CDR3 in DNA: TGTGCCAGCAGCCCTTTCCGACGCTCTAACTATGGCTACACCTTC. The chain has TRBV6-1 and TRBJ1-2; D gene unclear. This CDR3 has 15 residues. Trimming took 6 bases from V and 0 from J, leaving 14 bases between them. Germline CDR1 reads MNHNS; CDR2 reads SASEGT.